These T cell receptor beta chains were read from a single sample in a study of T cells in Graves' hyperthyroidism and ophthalmopathy. TCRdb called the multiplex PCR reads again in MiXCR, with one record for every CDR3 protein. The sample contains 350,000 to 400,000 distinct CDR3 sequences, approximately 19% of which appear only once. Sequences were obtained from blood. Source of these receptors: a woman younger than 30 with Graves' hyperthyroidism. Each CDR3 is given with its conserved first and last residue. The D gene is left open where the match is weak. Size values are once, few and many counts, or a class for expanded clones, and some rows have none.

CDR3aa,CDR3nt,d_gene,abundance,j_gene,v_gene
CASRTVGGLTGELFF,TGTGCCAGCAGGACGGTCGGGGGGCTCACCGGGGAGCTGTTTTTT,-,-,TRBJ2-2,TRBV3-1
CASSTHVNTEAFF,TGTGCCAGCAGTACCCACGTGAACACTGAAGCTTTCTTT,-,-,TRBJ1-1,TRBV6-1
CSVVGVLGTEAFF,TGCAGCGTTGTCGGGGTATTGGGAACTGAAGCTTTCTTT,-,few,TRBJ1-1,TRBV29-1
CASSPANTGELFF,TGTGCCAGCAGCCCCGCGAACACCGGGGAGCTGTTTTTT,-,-,TRBJ2-2,TRBV7-3
CASRAGGIQETQYF,TGTGCCAGCCGAGCGGGGGGAATCCAAGAGACCCAGTACTTC,TRBD2,many,TRBJ2-5,TRBV28
CAWRRSHLNYGYTF,TGTGCCTGGAGGAGGTCTCACCTTAACTATGGCTACACCTTC,-,few,TRBJ1-2,TRBV30
CASSKPGLAGETQYF,TGTGCCAGCAGTAAACCGGGACTAGCGGGAGAGACCCAGTACTTC,TRBD2,few,TRBJ2-5,TRBV6-1
CASSQQRDRGRVYEQYF,TGCGCCAGCAGCCAACAGCGGGACAGGGGGAGGGTGTACGAGCAGTACTTC,TRBD1,once,TRBJ2-7,TRBV4-1
CASSWEAPSSYEQYF,TGTGCCAGCTCTTGGGAGGCCCCGAGCTCCTACGAGCAGTACTTC,-,many,TRBJ2-7,TRBV27
CASSLSQSVDF,TGTGCCAGCAGCTTAAGTCAGTCCGTGGACTTC,-,few,TRBJ2-7,TRBV7-9
CASRAQAGSQETQYF,TGTGCCAGCAGGGCCCAGGCAGGCTCCCAAGAGACCCAGTACTTC,-,many,TRBJ2-5,TRBV12-3/TRBV12-4
CASSQDRTGARAFF,TGTGCCAGCAGCCAAGATAGGACAGGCGCTCGAGCTTTCTTT,TRBD1,many,TRBJ1-1,TRBV3-1
CASSTGTGYSNQPQHF,TGTGCCAGCAGCACCGGGACAGGCTATAGCAATCAGCCCCAGCATTTT,TRBD1,-,TRBJ1-5,TRBV5-6
CASSLAGTSYSPLHF,TGTGCCAGCAGCTTAGCGGGGACAAGCTATTCACCCCTCCACTTT,-,many,TRBJ1-6,TRBV7-8
CASSLSDRPGGYTF,TGTGCCAGCTCACTTTCGGACAGGCCTGGGGGCTACACCTTC,TRBD1,many,TRBJ1-2,TRBV18
CASSQPQGTEAFF,TGTGCCAGCAGCCAGCCACAGGGAACTGAAGCTTTCTTT,-,many,TRBJ1-1,TRBV4-2
CASRAMGGSYEQYF,TGTGCCAGCAGGGCGATGGGGGGTTCCTACGAGCAGTACTTC,-,many,TRBJ2-7,TRBV12-3/TRBV12-4
CASRLAGETQYF,TGTGCCAGTAGGCTAGCGGGAGAGACCCAGTACTTC,TRBD2,-,TRBJ2-5,TRBV19
CASSVLKGTEAFF,TGTGCCAGCAGTGTACTCAAAGGGACTGAAGCTTTCTTT,-,-,TRBJ1-1,TRBV6-5
CASSYEQNSPLHF,TGCGCCAGCAGCTACGAACAGAATTCACCCCTCCACTTT,-,many,TRBJ1-6,TRBV5-1
CSAALGRSSYEQYF,TGCAGCGCCGCTTTGGGCAGGAGCTCCTACGAGCAGTACTTC,-,few,TRBJ2-7,TRBV29-1
CAVGTVDSNQPQHF,TGTGCCGTAGGAACAGTTGATAGCAATCAGCCCCAGCATTTT,-,many,TRBJ1-5,TRBV12-3/TRBV12-4
CASSIGWGGRRYTNTEAFF,TGTGCCAGTAGTATAGGGTGGGGGGGGCGCCGCTATACGAACACTGAAGCTTTCTTT,-,-,TRBJ1-1,TRBV19
CASQKRGYEQYF,TGTGCCAGCCAGAAAAGGGGCTACGAGCAGTACTTC,-,many,TRBJ2-7,TRBV7-9
CSALVGGDTEAFF,TGCAGCGCGTTAGTGGGGGGAGACACTGAAGCTTTCTTT,-,many,TRBJ1-1,TRBV29-1
CASGFQGARKTFF,TGTGCTAGTGGTTTTCAGGGGGCGAGGAAAACTTTCTTT,TRBD1,many,TRBJ1-1,TRBV12-5
CATSAPASSSYEQYF,TGTGCCACCAGCGCCCCGGCCTCCAGCTCCTACGAGCAGTACTTC,-,many,TRBJ2-7,TRBV15
CASSQTPDGNTIYF,TGTGCCAGCAGCCAAACTCCAGACGGAAACACCATATATTTT,-,many,TRBJ1-3,TRBV11-3
CAWGGSEVSGANVLTF,TGTGCCTGGGGGGGGTCAGAAGTCTCTGGGGCCAACGTCCTGACTTTC,-,few,TRBJ2-6,TRBV30
CASSFQGIGQPQHF,TGTGCCAGCAGTTTTCAGGGAATAGGACAGCCCCAGCATTTT,-,many,TRBJ1-5,TRBV27
CASSPNRDTEAFF,TGTGCCAGCAGTCCTAACAGGGACACTGAAGCTTTCTTT,-,many,TRBJ1-1,TRBV12-3/TRBV12-4
CASSLALGGLPYEQYF,TGTGCCAGCAGTTTAGCGCTGGGGGGTTTGCCCTACGAGCAGTACTTC,-,many,TRBJ2-7,TRBV12-3/TRBV12-4
CSARLPGTSEETQYF,TGCAGTGCTAGATTGCCGGGGACTAGCGAAGAGACCCAGTACTTC,TRBD2,many,TRBJ2-5,TRBV20-1
CASSQRPGRFSYEQYF,TGTGCCAGCAGCCAACGACCGGGACGATTCTCCTACGAGCAGTACTTC,-,few,TRBJ2-7,TRBV3-1
CASTRQGGSTEAFF,TGTGCCAGCACCCGACAGGGAGGGAGCACTGAAGCTTTCTTT,TRBD1,-,TRBJ1-1,TRBV3-1
CASSQGGPGANVLTF,TGTGCCAGCAGCCAAGGGGGCCCTGGGGCCAACGTCCTGACTTTC,TRBD1,-,TRBJ2-6,TRBV11-3
CASSLVGLAGAGELFF,TGTGCCAGCAGTTTAGTAGGTCTAGCGGGTGCCGGGGAGCTGTTTTTT,TRBD2,many,TRBJ2-2,TRBV28
CASGGGDDPTDTQYF,TGTGCCAGCGGTGGTGGGGATGATCCGACAGATACGCAGTATTTT,-,many,TRBJ2-3,TRBV12-3/TRBV12-4